The 9 T cell receptor beta chains listed next were all sequenced from one sample in a study of Tregs in tolerant kidney transplant recipients. Measured with immunoSEQ multiplex PCR; TCRdb has only the in-frame clones, and not every one. The table records roughly 120,000 clones, almost 95% of them present only once. Sequenced: CD4+ T cells from blood. The receptors were gathered from a human donor in good health.

J is TRBJ2-7 and V is TRBV27, with D possibly being TRBD2 (5 bases). Germline-derived CDR1 and CDR2 are MNHEY and SMNVEV (reference sequence). This CDR3 is built from 16 residues. Trimming took 1 base from V and 1 from J, leaving 14 bases between them. The CDR3: CASSLWAGSGSYEQYF. DNA of the CDR3: TGTGCCAGCAGTTTATGGGCGGGCTCGGGGTCCTACGAGCAGTACTTC.

The chain employs TRBV19 and TRBJ2-1, with D possibly called TRBD1 or TRBD2 (5 bases each). CDR3 length: 15 residues. The V gene's germline CDR1 is LNHDA and CDR2 SQIVND (reference sequence). Trimming took off 6 bases at V and 6 bases at J, with 18 bases between the two ends. The CDR3 is CASRGLGTGRNEQFF. The CDR3 DNA reads TGTGCCAGTAGGGGGCTCGGGACCGGGCGCAATGAGCAGTTCTTC.

The chain uses TRBV18 and TRBJ2-1; D may be TRBD2 (5 bases). Trimming removed 3 bases at V and 0 bases at J, with 15 bases between. In germline, CDR1 is KGHSH, CDR2 LQKENI. CDR3 size: 17 residues. The CDR3 spells CASSPYGRASSYNEQFF. The CDR3 DNA reads as TGTGCCAGCTCACCGTATGGGAGAGCCAGCTCCTACAATGAGCAGTTCTTC.

The chain carries TRBV6-1 and TRBJ1-2; D remains ambiguous. V gave up 2 bases and J gave up 4 bases, with 14 bases separating them. Germline lookup yields CDR1 MNHNS and CDR2 SASEGT. CDR3 length: 15 amino acids. The DNA of the CDR3 is TGTGCCAGCAGTGAACGACCTCGGACCCTCTATGGCTACACCTTC. This sequence encodes CASSERPRTLYGYTF.

CDR3 sequence (DNA): TGTGCCAGCAGCTCCAAGCGGGAGTGGGCCTACGAGCAGTACTTC. It is translated as CASSSKREWAYEQYF. The chain carries TRBV6-6 and TRBJ2-7; 8 bases are shared with TRBD2. V trimming: 6 bases; J trimming: 2 bases; junction bases outside the gene matches: 9. Germline V gives CDR1 MNHNY, CDR2 SVGAGI (reference sequence). CDR3 size: 15 residues.

The chain couples TRBV18 to TRBJ2-1, with D perhaps assigned TRBD1 or TRBD2 (6 bases each). This CDR3 region has 16 residues. The V gene lost 3 bases and the J gene lost 5 bases, with 17 bases spanning the gap. Germline assignment: CDR1 KGHSH and CDR2 LQKENI. CDR3 in DNA: TGTGCCAGCTCACCTAAAGGGACGGGGGCTAACAATGAGCAGTTCTTC. Encoded protein: CASSPKGTGANNEQFF.

The chain's CDR3 is CASSLAGQNEKLFF. CDR3 nucleotide sequence: TGTGCCAGCTCACTTGCTGGACAGAATGAAAAACTGTTTTTT. The gene calls are TRBV18 and TRBJ1-4; tentative D call: TRBD1 (6 bases). V was trimmed by 4 bases and J by 5 bases, leaving 11 bases between them. Germline CDR1 and CDR2: KGHSH and LQKENI. This CDR3 spans 14 amino acids.

The chain combines TRBV2 with TRBJ2-7; D is unclear. The CDR3 is 12 residues long. CDR1 and CDR2 from the germline V gene are SNHLY and FYNNEI. Trimming left V 3 bases short and J 7 bases short, with 10 bases between. In DNA form, the CDR3 reads TGTGCCAGCAGTGATGATAGTGGAGAGCAGTACTTC. It encodes CASSDDSGEQYF.

The CDR3 is CASSSNRVGTGNTIYF. For the CDR3, the DNA is TGTGCCAGCTCATCGAACAGGGTAGGGACTGGAAACACCATATATTTT. The rearrangement uses TRBV18 and TRBJ1-3; perhaps TRBD1 as D (6 bases). V shed 5 bases and J shed 2 bases, with 16 bases lying between them. The CDR3 totals 16 residues. From germline, CDR1 is KGHSH and CDR2 LQKENI. Complete variable domain (other parts from reference TRBV18 and TRBJ1-3): NAGVMQNPRHLVRRRGQEARLRCSPMKGHSHVYWYRQLPEEGLKFMVYLQKENIIDESGMPKERFSAEFPKEGPSILRIQQVVRGDSAAYFCASSSNRVGTGNTIYFGEGSWLTVV.